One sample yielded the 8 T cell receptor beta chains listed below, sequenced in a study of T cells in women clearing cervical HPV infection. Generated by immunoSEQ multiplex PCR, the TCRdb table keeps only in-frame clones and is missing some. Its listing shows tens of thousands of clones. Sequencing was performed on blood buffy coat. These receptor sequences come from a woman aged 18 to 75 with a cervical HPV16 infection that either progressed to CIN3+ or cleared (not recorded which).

Here the CDR3 reads CASSIVSGVTDTQYF. CDR3 DNA, as far as it was read: TGTGCCAGCAGCATAGTAAGCGGGGTCACAGATACG. The chain joins TRBV7-2 to TRBJ2-3; TRBD2 matches 7 bases. The read ends 3 residues shy of where the CDR3 ends; the end is completed using the germline J gene. There are 15 residues in the CDR3. Germline loops: CDR1 SGHTA, CDR2 FQGNSA. Trimming at V came to 5 bases and at J to 2 bases, leaving 7 bases not matched to a gene.

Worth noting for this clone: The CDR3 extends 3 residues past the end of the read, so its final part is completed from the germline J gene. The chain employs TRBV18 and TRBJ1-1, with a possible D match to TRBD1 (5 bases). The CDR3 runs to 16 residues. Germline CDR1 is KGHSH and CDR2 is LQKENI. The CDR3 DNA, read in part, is TGTGCCAGCTCACCACTAATGGGGACTACACAAGAGACA. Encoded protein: CASSPLMGTTQET. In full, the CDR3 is CASSPLMGTTQETAFF.

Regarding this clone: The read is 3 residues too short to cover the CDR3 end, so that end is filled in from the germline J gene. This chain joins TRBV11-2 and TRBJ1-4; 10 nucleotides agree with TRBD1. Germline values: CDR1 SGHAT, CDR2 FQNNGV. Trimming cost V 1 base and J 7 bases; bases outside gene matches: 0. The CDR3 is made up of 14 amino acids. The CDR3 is CASSLGTGGEKLFF. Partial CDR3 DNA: TGTGCCAGCAGCTTAGGGACAGGGGGTGAAAAA.

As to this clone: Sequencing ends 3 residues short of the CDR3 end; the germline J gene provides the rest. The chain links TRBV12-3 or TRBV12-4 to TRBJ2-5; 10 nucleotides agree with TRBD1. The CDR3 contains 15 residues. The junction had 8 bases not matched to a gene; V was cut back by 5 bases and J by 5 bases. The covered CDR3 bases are TGTGCCAGCAGTCTCTACCGGACAGGGGGGGAGACC. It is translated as CASSLYRTGGET. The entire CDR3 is CASSLYRTGGETQYF.

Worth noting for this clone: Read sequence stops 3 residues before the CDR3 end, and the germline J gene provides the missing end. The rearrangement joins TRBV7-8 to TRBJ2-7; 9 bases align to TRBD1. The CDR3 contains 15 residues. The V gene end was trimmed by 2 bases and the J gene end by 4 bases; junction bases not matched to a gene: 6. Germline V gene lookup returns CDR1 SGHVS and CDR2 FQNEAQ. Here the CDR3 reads CASSLNTGTGYEQYF. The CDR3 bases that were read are TGTGCCAGCAGCTTAAATACCGGGACAGGGTACGAG.

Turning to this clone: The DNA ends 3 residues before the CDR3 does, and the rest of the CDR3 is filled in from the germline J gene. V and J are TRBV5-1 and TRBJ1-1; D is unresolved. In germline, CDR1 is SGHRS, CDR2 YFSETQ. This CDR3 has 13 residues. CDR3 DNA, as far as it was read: TGCGCCAGCAGCTTGGACGGAGGCGGAGAA. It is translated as CASSLDGGGE. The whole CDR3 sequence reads CASSLDGGGEAFF.

The CDR3 loop is CASSLDGAGGWNEQFF. The covered CDR3 bases are TGTGCCAGCAGCTTAGATGGAGCGGGAGGGTGGAATGAG. This sequence joins TRBV7-3 and TRBJ2-1; 10 nucleotides align to TRBD2. The read is 3 residues too short to cover the CDR3 end, so that end is filled in from the germline J gene. Looked up from germline, CDR1 is SGHTA and CDR2 is FQGTGA. This CDR3 has 16 residues. V shed 2 bases, J shed 7 bases, and the junction held 8 bases outside the gene matches.

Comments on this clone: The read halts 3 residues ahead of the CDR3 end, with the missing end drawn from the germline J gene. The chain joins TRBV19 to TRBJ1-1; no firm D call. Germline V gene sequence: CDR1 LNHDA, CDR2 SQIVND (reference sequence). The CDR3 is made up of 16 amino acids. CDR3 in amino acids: CASRGGLAAHQETAFF. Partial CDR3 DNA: TGTGCCAGTAGGGGCGGACTAGCGGCTCACCAAGAGACC.